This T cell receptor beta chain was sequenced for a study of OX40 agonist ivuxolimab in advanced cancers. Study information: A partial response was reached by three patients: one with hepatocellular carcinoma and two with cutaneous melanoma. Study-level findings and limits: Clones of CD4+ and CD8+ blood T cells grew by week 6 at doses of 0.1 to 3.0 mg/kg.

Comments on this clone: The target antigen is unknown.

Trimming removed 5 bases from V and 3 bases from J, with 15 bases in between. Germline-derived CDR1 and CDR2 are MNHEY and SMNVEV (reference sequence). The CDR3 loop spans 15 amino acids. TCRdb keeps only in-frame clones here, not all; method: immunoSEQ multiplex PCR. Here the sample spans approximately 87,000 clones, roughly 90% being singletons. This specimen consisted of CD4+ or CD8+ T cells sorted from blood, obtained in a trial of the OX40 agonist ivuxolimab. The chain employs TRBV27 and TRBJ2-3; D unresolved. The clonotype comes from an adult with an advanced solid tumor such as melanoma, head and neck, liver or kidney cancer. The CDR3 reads CASSLRRLGTDTQYF. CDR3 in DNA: TGTGCCAGCAGTCTTAGACGGCTTGGGACAGATACGCAGTATTTT.